This record looks at one T cell receptor beta chain sequence and its context. The CDR3 totals 12 residues. Trimming removed 4 bases from V and 8 bases from J, with 8 bases in between. CDR1 and CDR2 (germline): MNHEY, SVGEGT. This specimen comes from a study of blood T cell repertoires in COVID-19. Study details: Specimens from acute and convalescent COVID-19 originated in the United States, Italy and Spain. T cells, B-cell-depleted T cells, or PBMCs provided the cDNA or gDNA that served as material.

The method was immunoSEQ multiplex PCR; TCRdb's version includes in-frame clones alone and lacks a portion of them. The repertoire consists of about 61,000 clones, with roughly 90% occurring once and the leading ten covering about 21%. This sequence was found in a woman in her fifties or sixties with active or convalescent COVID-19. The material sequenced was peripheral blood. The chain carries TRBV6-2 or TRBV6-3 and TRBJ2-2; the D is unclear. DNA for the CDR3: TGTGCCAGCAGTTTCCGCAGAGGGGAGCTGTTTTTT. It translates to CASSFRRGELFF.